This T cell receptor beta chain was sequenced for a study of cytomegalovirus exposure and HLA in healthy donors. Vbeta (60) and Jbeta (13) primers were used in the PCR. Assay used: immunoSEQ multiplex PCR; TCRdb lists only in-frame clones, some missing. The sample holds about 150,000 clones, approximately 70% seen once. A word on this clone: The antigen remains unidentified.

The CDR3 length is 13 residues. Germline values: CDR1 SGHRS, CDR2 YFSETQ. V lost 3 bases and J lost 6, with 9 bases in between. Study-level points and caveats: Sequencing depth roughly uniform across donors was assumed in presence/absence analyses. Later, TCR association rates were found to vary by HLA locus, highest for DRB1 and lowest for HLA-C.

The sequence came from a woman aged 18-29 years in good health and CMV-seronegative. What was sequenced was PBMCs. The V call is TRBV5-1, the J call TRBJ2-2; a weak D match, TRBD1 (6 bases). The CDR3 here is CASSYRDPGELFF. The CDR3, as DNA: TGCGCCAGCAGCTACAGGGATCCCGGGGAGCTGTTTTTT.